This is a list of T cell receptor beta chains from one sample in a study of CD8 T cells in Susac syndrome. A single record per CDR3 protein comes from TCRdb applying MiXCR to the immunoSEQ multiplex PCR reads. The sample shows 65,000 to 80,000 distinct CDR3 sequences, 90% to 95% of them seen only once. Sample: CD8+ T cells from PBMCs. Receptors originate from a human donor with multiple sclerosis. Both conserved end residues are part of each CDR3. A D gene is named only where the DNA matches it firmly. A clone size is listed for some rows: how often the clone was seen (once, few, many), or a class if it is expanded.

abundance: .
d_gene: .
v_gene: TRBV4-1
j_gene: TRBJ1-1
len: 13
CDR3nt: TGCGCCAGCAGCCACGGGGCTAACACTGAAGCTTTCTTT
CDR3aa: CASSHGANTEAFF

abundance: .
d_gene: TRBD2
v_gene: TRBV12-3/TRBV12-4
j_gene: TRBJ2-5
len: 16
CDR3nt: TGTGCCAGCAGTTCGACGACTAGCGGGCAAACAGAGACCCAGTACTTC
CDR3aa: CASSSTTSGQTETQYF

abundance: .
d_gene: .
v_gene: TRBV19
j_gene: TRBJ2-5
len: 12
CDR3nt: TGTGCCAGTAGTGGAACCGAAGAGACCCAGTACTTC
CDR3aa: CASSGTEETQYF

abundance: .
d_gene: .
v_gene: TRBV11-2
j_gene: TRBJ2-3
len: 20
CDR3nt: TGTGCCAGCAGCTTAGGGAGTTGGGAAGAAGGGATCGCTAGCACAGATACGCAGTATTTT
CDR3aa: CASSLGSWEEGIASTDTQYF

abundance: .
d_gene: TRBD1
v_gene: TRBV11-2
j_gene: TRBJ2-1
len: 14
CDR3nt: TGTGCCAGCAGCTTAGCGGACAGGAGGAATGAGCAGTTCTTC
CDR3aa: CASSLADRRNEQFF

abundance: .
d_gene: .
v_gene: TRBV12-3/TRBV12-4
j_gene: TRBJ2-7
len: 12
CDR3nt: TGTGCCAGCAGCACCGCGGCCTACGAGCAGTACTTC
CDR3aa: CASSTAAYEQYF

abundance: .
d_gene: .
v_gene: TRBV27
j_gene: TRBJ1-1
len: 14
CDR3nt: TGTGCCAGCGTAAGGACGAGCCTTTACACTGAAGCTTTCTTT
CDR3aa: CASVRTSLYTEAFF

abundance: .
d_gene: .
v_gene: TRBV10-3
j_gene: TRBJ2-1
len: 14
CDR3nt: TGTGCCATCAGGATCTCTAGGGGGGCTACCGAGCAGTTCTTC
CDR3aa: CAIRISRGATEQFF

abundance: .
d_gene: TRBD2
v_gene: TRBV28
j_gene: TRBJ2-1
len: 11
CDR3nt: TGTGCCAGCTACGGGGGGATTGAGCAGTTCTTC
CDR3aa: CASYGGIEQFF

abundance: .
d_gene: .
v_gene: TRBV15
j_gene: TRBJ2-7
len: 16
CDR3nt: TGTGCCACCAGCAGAGATAGCGGCCGGACGTCCTACGAGCAGTACTTC
CDR3aa: CATSRDSGRTSYEQYF

abundance: .
d_gene: .
v_gene: TRBV4-1
j_gene: TRBJ2-4
len: 19
CDR3nt: TGCGCCAGCAGCCAAGATCCGGGATCTCGAGTCTATGCCCAAAACATTCAGTACTTC
CDR3aa: CASSQDPGSRVYAQNIQYF

abundance: once
d_gene: .
v_gene: TRBV19
j_gene: TRBJ1-1
len: 15
CDR3nt: TGTGCCAGTAGTATCGGACAATTCATGAACACTGAAGCTTTCTTT
CDR3aa: CASSIGQFMNTEAFF

abundance: .
d_gene: .
v_gene: TRBV12-3/TRBV12-4
j_gene: TRBJ1-3
len: 17
CDR3nt: TGTGCCAGCAGTTTTCATCGGTCAAGGGATGCTGGAAACACCATATATTTT
CDR3aa: CASSFHRSRDAGNTIYF

abundance: .
d_gene: .
v_gene: TRBV9
j_gene: TRBJ1-2
len: 14
CDR3nt: TGTGCCAGCAGCGTAGCTTCGGGATCGTATGGCTACACCTTC
CDR3aa: CASSVASGSYGYTF

abundance: .
d_gene: .
v_gene: TRBV13
j_gene: TRBJ2-4
len: 14
CDR3nt: TGTGCCAGCACGGACAGACTAGCCAAAAACATTCAGTACTTC
CDR3aa: CASTDRLAKNIQYF

abundance: .
d_gene: TRBD2
v_gene: TRBV10-3
j_gene: TRBJ2-2
len: 17
CDR3nt: TGTGCCATCAGTGGGGCGATCGGGGGGGCCGAAACCGGGGAGCTGTTTTTT
CDR3aa: CAISGAIGGAETGELFF

abundance: .
d_gene: TRBD2
v_gene: TRBV10-2
j_gene: TRBJ2-7
len: 17
CDR3nt: TGCGCCAGCAGCCCCTTTACTAGCGAGTGGGTAACCTACGAGCAGTACTTC
CDR3aa: CASSPFTSEWVTYEQYF

abundance: once
d_gene: TRBD2
v_gene: TRBV28
j_gene: TRBJ2-3
len: 17
CDR3nt: TGTGCCAGCAAACCTCTAGCGGGGCACACTAGCACAGATACGCAGTATTTT
CDR3aa: CASKPLAGHTSTDTQYF

abundance: .
d_gene: TRBD2
v_gene: TRBV9
j_gene: TRBJ2-1
len: 17
CDR3nt: TGTGCCAGCAGCGTAGCGGGAGGGCCAGGGGTTGGCAATGAGCAGTTCTTC
CDR3aa: CASSVAGGPGVGNEQFF

abundance: .
d_gene: TRBD2
v_gene: TRBV25-1
j_gene: TRBJ2-7
len: 15
CDR3nt: TGTGCCAGCATAAGACTAGCTCACCAATCCTACGAGCAGTACTTC
CDR3aa: CASIRLAHQSYEQYF

abundance: .
d_gene: TRBD1
v_gene: TRBV6-1
j_gene: TRBJ2-7
len: 15
CDR3nt: TGTGCCAGCAGCGCAGACGGGACAGGGGGCTACGAGCAGTACTTC
CDR3aa: CASSADGTGGYEQYF

abundance: .
d_gene: .
v_gene: TRBV9
j_gene: TRBJ2-2
len: 16
CDR3nt: TGTGCCAGCAGCGTAGGCAGCGGGCCGAGCACCGGGGAGCTGTTTTTT
CDR3aa: CASSVGSGPSTGELFF

abundance: .
d_gene: TRBD1
v_gene: TRBV5-1
j_gene: TRBJ2-5
len: 16
CDR3nt: TGCGCCAGCAGCTACACAGGGGGCGCTGGAGGGGAGACCCAGTACTTC
CDR3aa: CASSYTGGAGGETQYF

abundance: .
d_gene: .
v_gene: TRBV6-6
j_gene: TRBJ2-5
len: 13
CDR3nt: TGTGCCAGCAGTTACTCGAAGGCGGAGACCCAGTACTTC
CDR3aa: CASSYSKAETQYF

abundance: .
d_gene: .
v_gene: TRBV30
j_gene: TRBJ2-5
len: 13
CDR3nt: TGTGCCTGGAGTGTATGGGGAGTGGAGACCCAGTACTTC
CDR3aa: CAWSVWGVETQYF

abundance: .
d_gene: .
v_gene: TRBV19
j_gene: TRBJ2-1
len: 12
CDR3nt: TGTGCCAGTAGTCGGGCCTACAATGAGCAGTTCTTC
CDR3aa: CASSRAYNEQFF

abundance: once
d_gene: .
v_gene: TRBV6-6
j_gene: TRBJ1-1
len: 15
CDR3nt: TGTGCCAGCAGTTACGAGGGGGGCTTGAACACTGAAGCTTTCTTT
CDR3aa: CASSYEGGLNTEAFF

abundance: .
d_gene: .
v_gene: TRBV11-2
j_gene: TRBJ2-2
len: 16
CDR3nt: TGTGCCAGCAGCTGGGCGGTCAGCGCCAGCTCCGGGGAGCTGTTTTTT
CDR3aa: CASSWAVSASSGELFF

abundance: once
d_gene: .
v_gene: TRBV28
j_gene: TRBJ2-5
len: 10
CDR3nt: TGTGCCAGCGCAAAAGAGACCCAGTACTTC
CDR3aa: CASAKETQYF

abundance: .
d_gene: .
v_gene: TRBV7-6
j_gene: TRBJ2-2
len: 15
CDR3nt: TGTGCCAGCAGCCCTAGAGACCGGAGAACCGGGGAGCTGTTTTTT
CDR3aa: CASSPRDRRTGELFF

abundance: .
d_gene: .
v_gene: TRBV2
j_gene: TRBJ1-2
len: 13
CDR3nt: TGTGCCAGCAGTGGGATGATGGGGGGAGGCTACACCTTC
CDR3aa: CASSGMMGGGYTF

abundance: .
d_gene: TRBD2
v_gene: TRBV7-9
j_gene: TRBJ2-3
len: 16
CDR3nt: TGTGCCAGCAGCCCACTAGCGGGGGGGCTGGAAGATACGCAGTATTTT
CDR3aa: CASSPLAGGLEDTQYF

abundance: .
d_gene: TRBD1
v_gene: TRBV28
j_gene: TRBJ2-1
len: 13
CDR3nt: TGTGCCAGCCGGGACAGGGTTTTAGATGAGCAGTTCTTC
CDR3aa: CASRDRVLDEQFF

abundance: .
d_gene: TRBD1
v_gene: TRBV19
j_gene: TRBJ1-1
len: 14
CDR3nt: TGTGCCAGCCAGCCCAACAGGGGCCGGACTGAAGCTTTCTTT
CDR3aa: CASQPNRGRTEAFF

abundance: .
d_gene: .
v_gene: TRBV5-1
j_gene: TRBJ2-3
len: 16
CDR3nt: TGCGCCAGCAGCTTGGTAGGCGGGGAGTCGCTAGGGACGCAGTATTTT
CDR3aa: CASSLVGGESLGTQYF